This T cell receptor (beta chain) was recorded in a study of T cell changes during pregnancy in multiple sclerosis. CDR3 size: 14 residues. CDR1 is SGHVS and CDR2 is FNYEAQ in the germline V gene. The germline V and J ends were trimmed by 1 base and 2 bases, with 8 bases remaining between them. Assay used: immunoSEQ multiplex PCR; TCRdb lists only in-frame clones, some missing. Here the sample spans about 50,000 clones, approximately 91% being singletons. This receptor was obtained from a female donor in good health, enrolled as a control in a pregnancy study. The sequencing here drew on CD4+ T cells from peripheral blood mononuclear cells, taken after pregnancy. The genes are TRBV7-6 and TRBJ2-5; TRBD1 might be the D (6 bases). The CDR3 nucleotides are TGTGCCAGCAGCTTAGGGGGGACACAAGAGACCCAGTACTTC. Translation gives CASSLGGTQETQYF.